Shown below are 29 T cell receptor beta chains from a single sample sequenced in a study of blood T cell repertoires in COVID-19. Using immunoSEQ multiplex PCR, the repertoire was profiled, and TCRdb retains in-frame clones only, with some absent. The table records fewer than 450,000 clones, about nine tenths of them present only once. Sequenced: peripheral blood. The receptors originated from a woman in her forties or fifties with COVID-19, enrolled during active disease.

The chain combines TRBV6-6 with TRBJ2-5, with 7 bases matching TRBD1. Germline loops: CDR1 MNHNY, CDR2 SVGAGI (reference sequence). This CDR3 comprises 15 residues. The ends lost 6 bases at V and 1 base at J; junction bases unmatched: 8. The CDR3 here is CASSDGTDLQETQYF. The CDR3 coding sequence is TGTGCCAGCAGCGACGGGACAGACCTCCAAGAGACCCAGTACTTC.

CDR3 loop: CATSDPTGLTDTQYF. CDR3 nucleotide sequence: TGTGCCACCAGTGACCCGACAGGGTTGACAGATACGCAGTATTTT. This rearrangement joins TRBV24-1 to TRBJ2-3; 7 nucleotides agree with TRBD1. The V segment lost 4 bases and the J segment 3 bases; nucleotides outside the gene matches: 6. Germline CDR1 KGHDR, CDR2 SFDVKD. CDR3 length: 15 amino acids.

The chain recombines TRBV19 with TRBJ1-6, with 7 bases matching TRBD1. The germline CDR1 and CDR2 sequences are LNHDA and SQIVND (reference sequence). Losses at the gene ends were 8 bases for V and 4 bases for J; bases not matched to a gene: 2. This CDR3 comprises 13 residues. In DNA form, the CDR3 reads TGTGCCAGTGGGGACAGTTATAATTCACCCCTCCACTTT. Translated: CASGDSYNSPLHF.

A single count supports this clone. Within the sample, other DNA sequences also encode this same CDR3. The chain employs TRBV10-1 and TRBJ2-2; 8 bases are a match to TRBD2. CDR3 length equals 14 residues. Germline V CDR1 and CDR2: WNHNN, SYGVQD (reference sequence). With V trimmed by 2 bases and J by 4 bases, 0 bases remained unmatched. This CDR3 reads CASSESGGTGELFF. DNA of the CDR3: TGCGCCAGCAGTGAGAGCGGGGGCACCGGGGAGCTGTTTTTT.

CDR3 protein: CASSMGTLATNEKLFF. CDR3 coding DNA: TGCGCCAGCAGCATGGGGACACTGGCAACTAATGAAAAACTGTTTTTT. This chain connects TRBV5-1 to TRBJ1-4; tentative D call: TRBD1 (6 bases). The CDR3 extends over 16 amino acids. V lost 4 bases and J lost 0, with 13 bases in between. Germline lookup yields CDR1 SGHRS and CDR2 YFSETQ.

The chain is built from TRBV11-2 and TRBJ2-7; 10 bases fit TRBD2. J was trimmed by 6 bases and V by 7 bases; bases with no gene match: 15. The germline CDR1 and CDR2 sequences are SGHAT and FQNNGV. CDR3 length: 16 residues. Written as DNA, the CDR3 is TGTGCCAGCACCCGAGGGGCTAGCGGGGGTTACTCCGAGCAGTACTTC. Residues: CASTRGASGGYSEQYF.

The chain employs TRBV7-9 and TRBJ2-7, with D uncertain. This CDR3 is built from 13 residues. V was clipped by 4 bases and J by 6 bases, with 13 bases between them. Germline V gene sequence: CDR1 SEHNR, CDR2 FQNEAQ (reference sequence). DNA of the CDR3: TGTGCCAGCAGCTCCCATGAGTCCCTCGAGCAGTACTTC. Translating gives CASSSHESLEQYF.

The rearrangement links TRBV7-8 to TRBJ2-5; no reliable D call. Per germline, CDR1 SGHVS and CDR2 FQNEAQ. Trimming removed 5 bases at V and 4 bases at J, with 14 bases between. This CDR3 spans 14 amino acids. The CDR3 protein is CASSPKKSGETQYF. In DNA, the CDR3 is TGTGCCAGCAGCCCTAAGAAATCGGGAGAGACCCAGTACTTC.

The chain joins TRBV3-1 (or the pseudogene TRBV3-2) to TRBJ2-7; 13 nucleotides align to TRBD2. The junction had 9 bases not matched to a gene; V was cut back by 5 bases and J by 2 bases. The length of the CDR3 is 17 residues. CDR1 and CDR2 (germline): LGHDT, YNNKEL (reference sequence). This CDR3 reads CASSSTLGLAGAYEQYF. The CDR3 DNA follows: TGTGCCAGCAGCTCCACGCTAGGACTAGCGGGGGCCTACGAGCAGTACTTC.

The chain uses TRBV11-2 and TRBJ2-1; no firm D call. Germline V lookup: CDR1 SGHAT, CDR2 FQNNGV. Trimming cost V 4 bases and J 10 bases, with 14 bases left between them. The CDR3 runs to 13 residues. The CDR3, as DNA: TGTGCCAGCAGCTCCAACCCGCTCCGGGAGCAGTTCTTC. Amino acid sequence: CASSSNPLREQFF.

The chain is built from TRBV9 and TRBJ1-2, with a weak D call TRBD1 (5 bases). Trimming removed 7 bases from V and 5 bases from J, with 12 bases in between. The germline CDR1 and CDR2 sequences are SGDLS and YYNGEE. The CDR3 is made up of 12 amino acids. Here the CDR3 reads CASAGDSYGYTF. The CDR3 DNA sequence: TGTGCCAGCGCGGGGGATAGTTATGGCTACACCTTC.

The DNA for the CDR3 is TGTGCCTGGAGTGCCAGGGGGAATCAGCCCCAGCATTTT. Protein: CAWSARGNQPQHF. The chain uses TRBV30 and TRBJ1-5, with 7 positions matching TRBD1. With 1 base clipped from V and 4 bases from J, the junction kept 1 base outside the gene matches. This CDR3 has 13 residues. Germline V gene lookup returns CDR1 GTSNPN and CDR2 SVGIG (reference sequence).

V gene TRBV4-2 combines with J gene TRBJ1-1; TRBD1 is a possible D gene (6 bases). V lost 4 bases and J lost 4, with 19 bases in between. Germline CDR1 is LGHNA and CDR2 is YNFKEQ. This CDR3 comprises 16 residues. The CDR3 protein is CASSPAGGPGRTEAFF. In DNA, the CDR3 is TGTGCCAGCAGCCCGGCTGGGGGCCCAGGACGCACTGAAGCTTTCTTT.

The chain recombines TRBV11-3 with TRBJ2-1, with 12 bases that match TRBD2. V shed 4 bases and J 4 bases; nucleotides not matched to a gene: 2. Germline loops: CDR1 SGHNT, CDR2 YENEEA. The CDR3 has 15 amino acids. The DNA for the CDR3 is TGTGCCAGCAGCTCGACTAGCGGGGGTTACAATGAGCAGTTCTTC. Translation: CASSSTSGGYNEQFF.

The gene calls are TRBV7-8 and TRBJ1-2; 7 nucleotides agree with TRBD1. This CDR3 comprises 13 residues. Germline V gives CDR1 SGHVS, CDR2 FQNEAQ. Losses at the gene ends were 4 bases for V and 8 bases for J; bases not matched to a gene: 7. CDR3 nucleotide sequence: TGTGCCAGCAGCTCTGGGACAGCCGGCGGCTACACCTTC. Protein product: CASSSGTAGGYTF.

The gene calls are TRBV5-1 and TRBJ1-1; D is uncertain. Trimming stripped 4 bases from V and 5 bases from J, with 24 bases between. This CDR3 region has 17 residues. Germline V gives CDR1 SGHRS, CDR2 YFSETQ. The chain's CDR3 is CASSHPDIRGSRTEAFF. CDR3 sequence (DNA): TGCGCCAGCAGCCACCCTGATATTCGAGGGAGCCGAACTGAAGCTTTCTTT.

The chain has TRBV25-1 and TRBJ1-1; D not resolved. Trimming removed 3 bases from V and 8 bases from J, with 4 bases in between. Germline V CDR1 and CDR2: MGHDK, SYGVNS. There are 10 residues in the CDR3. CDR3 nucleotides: TGTGCCAGCAGTGACAGGGAAGCTTTCTTT. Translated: CASSDREAFF.

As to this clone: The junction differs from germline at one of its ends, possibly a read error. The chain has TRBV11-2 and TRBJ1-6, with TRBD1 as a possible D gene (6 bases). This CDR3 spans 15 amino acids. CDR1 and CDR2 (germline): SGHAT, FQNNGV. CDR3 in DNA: TGTGCCAGCACCTTAGTAGGGGGGGGGTCCACACCCCTCCACTTT. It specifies CASTLVGGGSTPLHF. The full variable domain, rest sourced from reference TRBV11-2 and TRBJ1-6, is EAGVAQSPRYKIIEKRQSVAFWCNPISGHATLYWYQQILGQGPKLLIQFQNNGVVDDSQLPKDRFSAERLKGVDSTLKIQPAKLEDSAVYLCASTLVGGGSTPLHFGNGTRLTVT.

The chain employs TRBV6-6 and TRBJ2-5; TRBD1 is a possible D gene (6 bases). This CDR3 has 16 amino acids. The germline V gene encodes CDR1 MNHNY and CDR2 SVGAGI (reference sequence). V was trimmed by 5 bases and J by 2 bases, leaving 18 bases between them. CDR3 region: CASSRSLSGVQETQYF. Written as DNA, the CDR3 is TGTGCCAGCAGTCGATCTCTCTCAGGGGTACAAGAGACCCAGTACTTC.

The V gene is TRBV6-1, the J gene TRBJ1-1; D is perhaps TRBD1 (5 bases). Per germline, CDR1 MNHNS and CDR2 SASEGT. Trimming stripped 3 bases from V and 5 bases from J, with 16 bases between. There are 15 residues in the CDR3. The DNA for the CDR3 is TGTGCCAGCAGTGAGGGGATCCCAGGGCAAACTGAAGCTTTCTTT. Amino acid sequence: CASSEGIPGQTEAFF.

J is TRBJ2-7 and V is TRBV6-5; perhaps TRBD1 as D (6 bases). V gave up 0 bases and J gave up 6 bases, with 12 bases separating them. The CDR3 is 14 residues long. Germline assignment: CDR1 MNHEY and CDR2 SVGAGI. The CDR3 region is CASSYSNRAREQYF. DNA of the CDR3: TGTGCCAGCAGTTACTCTAACAGGGCCCGCGAGCAGTACTTC.

CDR3 DNA sequence: TGTGCCAGCAGCCTCCTCGCGGGGAGAAGCTCCTATAATTCACCCCTCCACTTT. Amino acids: CASSLLAGRSSYNSPLHF. The gene calls are TRBV5-4 and TRBJ1-6; D gene unclear. V was cut by 4 bases and J by 0 bases, with 17 bases left in between. The CDR3 covers 18 residues. Germline V gene sequence: CDR1 SGHNT, CDR2 YYREEE (reference sequence).

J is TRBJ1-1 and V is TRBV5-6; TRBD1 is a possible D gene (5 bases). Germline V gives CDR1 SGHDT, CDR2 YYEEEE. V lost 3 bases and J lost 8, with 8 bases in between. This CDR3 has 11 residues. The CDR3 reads CASSSTVEAFF. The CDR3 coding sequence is TGTGCCAGCAGCTCGACAGTAGAAGCTTTCTTT. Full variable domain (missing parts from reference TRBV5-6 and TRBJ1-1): DAGVTQSPTHLIKTRGQQVTLRCSPKSGHDTVSWYQQALGQGPQFIFQYYEEEERQRGNFPDRFSGHQFPNYSSELNVNALLLGDSALYLCASSSTVEAFFGQGTRLTVV.

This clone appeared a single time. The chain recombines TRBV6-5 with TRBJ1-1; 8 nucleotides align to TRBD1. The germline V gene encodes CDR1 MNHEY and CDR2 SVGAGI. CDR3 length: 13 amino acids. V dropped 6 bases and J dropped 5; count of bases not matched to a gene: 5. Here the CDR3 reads CASRDRGETEAFF. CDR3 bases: TGTGCCAGCAGAGACAGGGGTGAGACTGAAGCTTTCTTT.

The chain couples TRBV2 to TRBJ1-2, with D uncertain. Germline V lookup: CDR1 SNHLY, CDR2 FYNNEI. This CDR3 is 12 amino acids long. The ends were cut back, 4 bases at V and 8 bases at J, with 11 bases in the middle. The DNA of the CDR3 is TGTGCCAGCAGTGCGGGAGTCGGGGGCTACACCTTC. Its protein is CASSAGVGGYTF.

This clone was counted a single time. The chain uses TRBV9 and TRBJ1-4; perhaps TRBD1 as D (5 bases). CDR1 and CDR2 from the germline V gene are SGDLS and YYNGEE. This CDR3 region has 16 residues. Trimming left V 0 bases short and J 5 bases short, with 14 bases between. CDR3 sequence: CASSVATGLNNEKLFF. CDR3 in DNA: TGTGCCAGCAGCGTAGCTACGGGACTGAACAATGAAAAACTGTTTTTT.

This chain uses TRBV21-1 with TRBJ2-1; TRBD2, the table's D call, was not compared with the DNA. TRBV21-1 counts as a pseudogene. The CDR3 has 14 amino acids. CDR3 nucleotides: TGTGCCAGCTGTCCGGGACTGCTCTACAATGAGCAGTTCTTC. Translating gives CASCPGLLYNEQFF.

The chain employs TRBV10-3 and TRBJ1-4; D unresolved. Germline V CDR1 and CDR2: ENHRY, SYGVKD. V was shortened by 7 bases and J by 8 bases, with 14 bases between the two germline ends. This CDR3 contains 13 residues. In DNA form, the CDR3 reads TGTGCCATCACCTCCCATGAGGGCGAAAAACTGTTTTTT. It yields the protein CAITSHEGEKLFF.

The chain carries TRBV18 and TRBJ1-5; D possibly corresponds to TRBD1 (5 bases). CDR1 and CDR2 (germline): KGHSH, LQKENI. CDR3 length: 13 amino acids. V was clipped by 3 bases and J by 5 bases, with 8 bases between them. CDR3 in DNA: TGTGCCAGCTCACCGGCAGGGCATCAGCCCCAGCATTTT. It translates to CASSPAGHQPQHF.